This is a list of T cell receptor beta chains from one sample in a study of blood T cell repertoires in COVID-19. Measured with immunoSEQ multiplex PCR; TCRdb has only the in-frame clones, and not every one. The sample has around 220,000 clones, around 86% seen once. The sequenced material came from peripheral blood. Receptor source: a middle-aged man with acute or convalescent COVID-19. Both conserved end residues are part of each CDR3. Fields, in order: J gene, V gene, D gene, clone size, CDR3 DNA, CDR3 protein. D genes are given only for firm matches. Size values are once, few and many counts, or a class for expanded clones, and some rows have none.

TRBJ2-1	TRBV10-1	TRBD2	-	TGCGCCAGCAGTGAGTCAATCAGCGGGGGGTACAATGAGCAGTTCTTC	CASSESISGGYNEQFF
TRBJ1-6	TRBV5-1	TRBD1	-	TGCGCCAGCAGCACCGGGACAGGGCGCGCCTATAATTCACCCCTCCACTTT	CASSTGTGRAYNSPLHF
TRBJ2-5	TRBV18	TRBD2	-	TGTGCCAGCTCACCCGGGACTAGGGGCTCCCAAGAGACCCAGTACTTC	CASSPGTRGSQETQYF
TRBJ1-5	TRBV6-5	TRBD1	-	TGTGCCAGCAGATCTGGGACAGGGTCATATCAGCCCCAGCATTTT	CASRSGTGSYQPQHF
TRBJ1-1	TRBV18	-	once	TGTGCCAGCTCACCATCGGGGGATACGGCTGAAGCTTTCTTT	CASSPSGDTAEAFF
TRBJ1-1	TRBV11-2	TRBD1	-	TGTGCCAGCACCCAGGACAGGGACACTGAAGCTTTCTTT	CASTQDRDTEAFF
TRBJ2-7	TRBV30	-	-	TGTGCCGCACGGACTCTCCGCCCCTACGAGCAGTACTTC	CAARTLRPYEQYF
TRBJ1-1	TRBV27	-	-	TGTGCCAGCAGTAATGTAGTGGGGCGAGCTTTCTTT	CASSNVVGRAFF
TRBJ2-7	TRBV7-2	-	-	TGTGCCAGCAGCTTCGGGGTTACCTACGAGCAGTACTTC	CASSFGVTYEQYF
TRBJ2-7	TRBV11-3	TRBD1	-	TGTGCCAGCAGCTTAACCCGGACAGGGGACGAGCAGTACTTC	CASSLTRTGDEQYF
TRBJ2-1	TRBV5-5	-	few	TGTGCCAGCAGCTTGGTGTGGGCCCCTGGGAATGAGCAGTTCTTC	CASSLVWAPGNEQFF
TRBJ2-1	TRBV5-6	-	-	TGTGCCAGCAGCTTGTCATCAACTTCCTACAATGAGCAGTTCTTC	CASSLSSTSYNEQFF
TRBJ1-1	TRBV4-1	-	-	TGCGCCAGCAGCCAACTAAGGGGGACGCGCACTGAAGCTTTCTTT	CASSQLRGTRTEAFF
TRBJ2-1	TRBV18	TRBD2	-	TGTGCCAGCTCAGCGGGGGGGCCAACCTACAATGAGCAGTTCTTC	CASSAGGPTYNEQFF
TRBJ1-2	TRBV5-4	-	once	TGTGCCAGCACCTACCCCTCGGGGGTCGGCTACACCTTC	CASTYPSGVGYTF
TRBJ1-2	TRBV9	TRBD1	-	TGTGCCAGCAGCTGGAGTTTGGGACAGGATGGCTACACCTTC	CASSWSLGQDGYTF
TRBJ1-5	TRBV19	-	-	TGTGCCAGTAGTACCGACAGGAACAATCAGCCCCAGCATTTT	CASSTDRNNQPQHF
TRBJ1-1	TRBV25-1	-	-	TGTGCCAGCTCGGCACAGCCGAACACTGAAGCTTTCTTT	CASSAQPNTEAFF
TRBJ2-3	TRBV25-1	TRBD1	-	TGTGCCAGCAGTGAATCCTGGACAGGGACAAGCACAGATACGCAGTATTTT	CASSESWTGTSTDTQYF
TRBJ1-1	TRBV6-5	-	once	TGTGCCAGCAGTTACTACTTGGACACTGAAGCTTTCTTT	CASSYYLDTEAFF
TRBJ2-2	TRBV5-4	-	-	TGTGCCAGCAGTTTGCCAGGCGGGAAGAACACCGGGGAGCTGTTTTTT	CASSLPGGKNTGELFF
TRBJ1-6	TRBV7-9	TRBD1	-	TGTGCCAGCAGCCCACTGACAGGGTTTAATTCACCCCTCCACTTT	CASSPLTGFNSPLHF
TRBJ2-1	TRBV9	-	-	TGTGCCAGCAGCGTATCAGGGGACCCTTCTAGTGAGCAGTTCTTC	CASSVSGDPSSEQFF
TRBJ2-5	TRBV5-6	-	-	TGTGCCAGCAGCTTGGAGATGGGAGGGGGGCAAGAGACCCAGTACTTC	CASSLEMGGGQETQYF
TRBJ1-4	TRBV9	-	-	TGTGCCAGCAGCGTAGGGACAGTGGGTAATGAAAAACTGTTTTTT	CASSVGTVGNEKLFF
TRBJ2-5	TRBV6-1	TRBD1	-	TGTGCCAGCAGTGAAGTGACAGGGGGCGCGTCTGGGTCAGAGACCCAGTACTTC	CASSEVTGGASGSETQYF
TRBJ1-5	TRBV7-8	-	-	TGTGCCAGCAGCCCAAACTTGGGGGCCTGGGACGGCAATCAGCCCCAGCATTTT	CASSPNLGAWDGNQPQHF
TRBJ2-1	TRBV7-6	TRBD2	-	TGTGCCAGCAGCCCGACTAGCGGGGGCCCTAGCTCCTACAATGAGCAGTTCTTC	CASSPTSGGPSSYNEQFF
TRBJ1-1	TRBV18	TRBD1	-	TGTGCCAGCTCAGGAACAGGGGGTAACACTGAAGCTTTCTTT	CASSGTGGNTEAFF
TRBJ2-2	TRBV3-1/TRBV3-2	-	many	TGTGCCAGCAGCCCCGACAGTTTATTCGGGGAGCTGTTTTTT	CASSPDSLFGELFF
TRBJ2-1	TRBV7-7	TRBD2	few	TGTGCCAGCAGCCTCTTAGCGGGGTCCCCCCCGGATGAGCAGTTCTTC	CASSLLAGSPPDEQFF
TRBJ1-4	TRBV30	-	-	TGTGCCTGGAGTGTGAGGGGCGGGAGTGAAAAACTGTTTTTT	CAWSVRGGSEKLFF
TRBJ2-5	TRBV29-1	TRBD1	-	TGCAGCGGAGGACAGGAAGAGACCCAGTACTTC	CSGGQEETQYF
TRBJ1-6	TRBV9	-	-	TGTGCCAGCAGCGCGAGCTCCTATAATTCACCCCTCCACTTT	CASSASSYNSPLHF
TRBJ1-3	TRBV14	-	-	TGTGCCAGCAGGATCAGGGGCTCTGGAAACACCATATATTTT	CASRIRGSGNTIYF
TRBJ2-1	TRBV7-2	TRBD2	-	TGTGCCAGCAGCTTTAGCGGGGGGAAATACAATGAGCAGTTCTTC	CASSFSGGKYNEQFF
TRBJ1-2	TRBV24-1	-	-	TGTGCCACCAGTGACGCTACAGGGAACTATGGCTACACCTTC	CATSDATGNYGYTF
TRBJ2-5	TRBV10-3	-	-	TGTGCCATCAGTGACGCCACAGGTTCAGAGACCCAGTACTTC	CAISDATGSETQYF
TRBJ2-5	TRBV5-1	TRBD2	-	TGCGCCAGCACTAGCGGGCTTCAAGAGACCCAGTACTTC	CASTSGLQETQYF
TRBJ2-2	TRBV7-3	TRBD2	-	TGTGCCAGCAGCTCGACTAGCGGGGGGCGGAACACCGGGGAGCTGTTTTTT	CASSSTSGGRNTGELFF
TRBJ2-5	TRBV2	TRBD1	-	TGTGCCAGCAGCCGGACAGGGGTGGATGGGGAGACCCAGTACTTC	CASSRTGVDGETQYF
TRBJ1-2	TRBV19	-	-	TGTGCCAGTAGTATATCAGGCAGACAAAACTATGGCTACACCTTC	CASSISGRQNYGYTF
TRBJ1-2	TRBV2	-	-	TGTGCCAGCAGTGTAATGAGGCAGCCTTATGGCTACACCTTC	CASSVMRQPYGYTF
TRBJ1-3	TRBV7-9	-	-	TGTGCCAGCAGCTTACCCCCGGGTGCGGCAGGGGTTGGAAACACCATATATTTT	CASSLPPGAAGVGNTIYF
TRBJ2-7	TRBV27	-	once	TGTGCCAGCAGTTTAGGAACAGGGGAGGTGTACGAGCAGTACTTC	CASSLGTGEVYEQYF
TRBJ2-3	TRBV18	-	-	TGTGCCAGCTCCGATACAACGGGGACAGATACGCAGTATTTT	CASSDTTGTDTQYF
TRBJ2-2	TRBV29-1	TRBD2	-	TGCAGCGTTGTAGTTGTCGGTAGCGGGGAGCCGAACACCGGGGAGCTGTTTTTT	CSVVVVGSGEPNTGELFF
TRBJ2-4	TRBV19	-	-	TGTGCCAGTAGTGAGAGTGAACTAGCCAAAAACATTCAGTACTTC	CASSESELAKNIQYF
TRBJ1-1	TRBV5-1	-	once	TGCGCCAGCAGCTTGGCTCGGGGTGTCACTGAAGCTTTCTTT	CASSLARGVTEAFF
TRBJ2-7	TRBV7-2	TRBD1	-	TGTGCCAGCAGCTTAGCCGGGACAGGGGGACCCTACGAGCAGTACTTC	CASSLAGTGGPYEQYF
TRBJ1-4	TRBV5-8	-	-	TGTGCCAGCAGCATCTCAGGAACCTCAATTCCAACTAATGAAAAACTGTTTTTT	CASSISGTSIPTNEKLFF
TRBJ2-3	TRBV3-1/TRBV3-2	-	-	TGTGCCAGCAGCCAAGGAGACAGGCTAATCACAGATACGCAGTATTTT	CASSQGDRLITDTQYF
TRBJ1-2	TRBV18	-	-	TGTGCCAGCTCACCAGCCCTCAGGCGGAGGGTGGAGAATGGCTACACCTTC	CASSPALRRRVENGYTF
TRBJ2-3	TRBV5-1	-	-	TGCGCCAGCATAAGGACAACAGGAGATACGCAGTATTTT	CASIRTTGDTQYF